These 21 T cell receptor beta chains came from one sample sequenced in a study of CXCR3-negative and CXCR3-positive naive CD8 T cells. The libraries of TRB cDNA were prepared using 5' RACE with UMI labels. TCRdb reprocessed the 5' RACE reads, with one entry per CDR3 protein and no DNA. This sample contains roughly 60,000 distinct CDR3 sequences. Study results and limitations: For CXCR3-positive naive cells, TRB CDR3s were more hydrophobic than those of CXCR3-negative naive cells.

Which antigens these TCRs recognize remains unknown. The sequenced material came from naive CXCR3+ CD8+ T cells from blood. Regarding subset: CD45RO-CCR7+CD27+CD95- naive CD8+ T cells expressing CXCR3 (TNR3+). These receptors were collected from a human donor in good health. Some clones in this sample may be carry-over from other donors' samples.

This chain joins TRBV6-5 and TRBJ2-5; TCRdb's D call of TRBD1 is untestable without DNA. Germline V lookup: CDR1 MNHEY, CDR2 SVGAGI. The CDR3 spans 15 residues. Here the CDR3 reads CASTPSTGGWGTQYF.

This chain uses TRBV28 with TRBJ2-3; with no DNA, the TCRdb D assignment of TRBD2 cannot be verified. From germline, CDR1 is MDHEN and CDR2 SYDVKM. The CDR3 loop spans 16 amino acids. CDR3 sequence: CASKSGTSGPWDTQYF.

This chain's CDR3 is CASSYSTDRGWYEQYF. V is TRBV6-5 and J is TRBJ2-7; no DNA is available, so the TRBD1 call from TCRdb remains unchecked. This CDR3 has 16 amino acids. Germline CDR1 is MNHEY and CDR2 is SVGAGI.

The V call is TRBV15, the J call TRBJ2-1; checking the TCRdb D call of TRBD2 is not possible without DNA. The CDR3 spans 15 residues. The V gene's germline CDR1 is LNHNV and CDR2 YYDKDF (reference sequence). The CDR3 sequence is CATRIASDYYNEQFF.

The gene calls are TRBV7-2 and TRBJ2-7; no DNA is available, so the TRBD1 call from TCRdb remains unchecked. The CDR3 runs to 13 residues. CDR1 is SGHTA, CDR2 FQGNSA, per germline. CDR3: CASKKTDAYEQYF.

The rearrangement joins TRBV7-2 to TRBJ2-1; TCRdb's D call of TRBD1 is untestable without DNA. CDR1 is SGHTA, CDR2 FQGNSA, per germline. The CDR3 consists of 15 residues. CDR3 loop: CASSFGISSYNEQFF.

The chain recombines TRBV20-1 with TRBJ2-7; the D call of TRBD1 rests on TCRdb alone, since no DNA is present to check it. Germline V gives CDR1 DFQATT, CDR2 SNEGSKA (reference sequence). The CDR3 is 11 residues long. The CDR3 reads CSASGTIEQYF.

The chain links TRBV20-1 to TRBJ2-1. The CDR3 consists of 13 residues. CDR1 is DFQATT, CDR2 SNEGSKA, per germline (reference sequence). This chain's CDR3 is CSARRPAYNEQFF.

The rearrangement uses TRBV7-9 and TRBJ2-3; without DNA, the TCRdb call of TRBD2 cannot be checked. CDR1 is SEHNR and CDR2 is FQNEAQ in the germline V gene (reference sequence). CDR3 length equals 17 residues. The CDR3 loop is CASSLVGLAPETDTQYF.

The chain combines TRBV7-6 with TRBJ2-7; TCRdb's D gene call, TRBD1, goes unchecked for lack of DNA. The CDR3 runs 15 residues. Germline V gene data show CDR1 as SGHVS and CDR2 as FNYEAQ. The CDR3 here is CASSNNPGPQYEQYF.

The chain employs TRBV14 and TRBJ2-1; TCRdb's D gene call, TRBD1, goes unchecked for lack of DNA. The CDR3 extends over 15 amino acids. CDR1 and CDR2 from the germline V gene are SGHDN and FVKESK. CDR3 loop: CASSPSRSSYNEQFF. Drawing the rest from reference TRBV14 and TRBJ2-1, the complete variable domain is EAGVTQFPSHSVIEKGQTVTLRCDPISGHDNLYWYRRVMGKEIKFLLHFVKESKQDESGMPNNRFLAERTGGTYSTLKVQPAELEDSGVYFCASSPSRSSYNEQFFGPGTRLTVL.

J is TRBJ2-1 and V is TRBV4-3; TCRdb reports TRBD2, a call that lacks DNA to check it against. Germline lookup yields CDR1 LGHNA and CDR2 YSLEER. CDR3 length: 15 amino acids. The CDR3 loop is CASSQEGPSLDEQFF.

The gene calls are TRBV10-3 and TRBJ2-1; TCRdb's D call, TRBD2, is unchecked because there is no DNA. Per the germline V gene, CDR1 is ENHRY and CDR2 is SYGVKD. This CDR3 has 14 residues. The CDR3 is CAIRPLAGSIEQFF.

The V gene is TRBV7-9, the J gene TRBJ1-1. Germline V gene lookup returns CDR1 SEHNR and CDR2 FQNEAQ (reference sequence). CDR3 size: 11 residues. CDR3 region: CASSFDTEAFF.

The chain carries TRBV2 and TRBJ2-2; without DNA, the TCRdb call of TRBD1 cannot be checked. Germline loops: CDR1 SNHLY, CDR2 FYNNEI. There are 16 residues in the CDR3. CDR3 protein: CASSEGEGGYTGELLF.

This CDR3 reads CASRPPDSTDTQYF. The V call is TRBV12-3 or TRBV12-4, the J call TRBJ2-3; TCRdb's D gene call, TRBD1, goes unchecked for lack of DNA. The CDR3 sequence is 14 residues long.

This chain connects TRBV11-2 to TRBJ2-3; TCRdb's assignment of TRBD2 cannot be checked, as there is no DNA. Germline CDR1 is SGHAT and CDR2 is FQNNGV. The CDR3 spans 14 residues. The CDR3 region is CASSPGPSTDTQYF.

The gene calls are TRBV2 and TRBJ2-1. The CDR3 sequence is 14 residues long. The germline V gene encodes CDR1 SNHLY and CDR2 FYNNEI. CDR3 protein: CASSEVSNYNEQFF.

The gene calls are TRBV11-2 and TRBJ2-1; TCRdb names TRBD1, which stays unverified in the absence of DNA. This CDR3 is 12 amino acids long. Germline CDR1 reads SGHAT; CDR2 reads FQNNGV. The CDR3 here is CASSFGLSEQFF.

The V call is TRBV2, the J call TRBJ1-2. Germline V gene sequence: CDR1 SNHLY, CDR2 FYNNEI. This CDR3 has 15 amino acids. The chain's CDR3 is CASRAKGLFNYGYTF.

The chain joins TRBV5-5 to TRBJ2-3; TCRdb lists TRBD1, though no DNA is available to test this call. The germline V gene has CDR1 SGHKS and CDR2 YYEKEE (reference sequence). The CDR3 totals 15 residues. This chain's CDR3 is CASSFGRQGFDTQYF.